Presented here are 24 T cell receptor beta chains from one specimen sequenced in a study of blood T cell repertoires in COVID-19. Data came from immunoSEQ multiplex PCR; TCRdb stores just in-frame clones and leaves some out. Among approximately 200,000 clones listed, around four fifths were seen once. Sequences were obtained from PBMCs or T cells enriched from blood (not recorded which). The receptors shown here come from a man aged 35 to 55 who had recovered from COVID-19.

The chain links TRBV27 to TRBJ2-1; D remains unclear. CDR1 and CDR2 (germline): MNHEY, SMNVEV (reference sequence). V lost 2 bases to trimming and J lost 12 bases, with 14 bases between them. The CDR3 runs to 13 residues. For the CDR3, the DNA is TGTGCCAGCAGTTTACCACCCCACTCGAGGCAGTTCTTC. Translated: CASSLPPHSRQFF.

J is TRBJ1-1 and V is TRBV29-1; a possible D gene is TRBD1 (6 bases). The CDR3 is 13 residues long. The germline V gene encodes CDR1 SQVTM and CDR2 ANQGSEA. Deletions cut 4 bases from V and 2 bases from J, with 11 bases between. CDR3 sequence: CSVVTTGNTEAFF. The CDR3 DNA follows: TGCAGCGTTGTTACGACAGGCAACACTGAAGCTTTCTTT.

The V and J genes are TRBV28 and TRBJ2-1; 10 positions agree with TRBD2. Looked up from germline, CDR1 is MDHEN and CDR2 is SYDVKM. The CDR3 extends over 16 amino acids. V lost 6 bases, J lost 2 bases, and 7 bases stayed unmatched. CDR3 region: CASRPLAGAPYNEQFF. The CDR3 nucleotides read TGTGCCAGCAGGCCCCTAGCGGGAGCCCCCTACAATGAGCAGTTCTTC.

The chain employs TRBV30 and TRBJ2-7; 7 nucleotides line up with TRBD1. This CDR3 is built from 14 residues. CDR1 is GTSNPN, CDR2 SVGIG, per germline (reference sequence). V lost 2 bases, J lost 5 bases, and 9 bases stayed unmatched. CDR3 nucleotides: TGTGCCTGGAGTAGAGGGACAGTGGCAGACGAGCAGTACTTC. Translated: CAWSRGTVADEQYF.

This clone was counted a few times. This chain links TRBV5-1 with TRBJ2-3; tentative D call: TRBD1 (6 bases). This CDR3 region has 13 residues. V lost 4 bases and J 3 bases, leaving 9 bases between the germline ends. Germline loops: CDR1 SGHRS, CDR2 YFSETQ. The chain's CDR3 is CASSAQGTDTQYF. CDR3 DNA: TGCGCCAGCAGCGCACAGGGTACAGATACGCAGTATTTT. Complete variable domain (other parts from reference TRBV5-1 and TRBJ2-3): KAGVTQTPRYLIKTRGQQVTLSCSPISGHRSVSWYQQTPGQGLQFLFEYFSETQRNKGNFPGRFSGRQFSNSRSEMNVSTLELGDSALYLCASSAQGTDTQYFGPGTRLTVL.

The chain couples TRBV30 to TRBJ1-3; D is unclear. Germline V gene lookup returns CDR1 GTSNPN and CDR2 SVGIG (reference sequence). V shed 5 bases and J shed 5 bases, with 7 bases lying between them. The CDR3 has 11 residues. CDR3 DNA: TGTGCCTGGTCTACCCGAAACACCATATATTTT. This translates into CAWSTRNTIYF.

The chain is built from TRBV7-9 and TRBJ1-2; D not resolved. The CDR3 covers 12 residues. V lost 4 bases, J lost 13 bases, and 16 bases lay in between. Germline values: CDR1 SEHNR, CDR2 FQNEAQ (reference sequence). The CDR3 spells CASSSLSAPSTF. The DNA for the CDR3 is TGTGCCAGCAGCTCCCTTAGTGCCCCTAGCACCTTC.

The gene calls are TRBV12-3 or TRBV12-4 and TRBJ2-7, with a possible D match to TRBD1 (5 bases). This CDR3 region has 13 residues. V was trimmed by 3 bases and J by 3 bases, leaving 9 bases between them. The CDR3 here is CASSLGQSYEQYF. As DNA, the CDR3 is TGTGCCAGCAGTTTGGGGCAGAGCTACGAGCAGTACTTC.

The CDR3 sequence: CASSPRTGRDTQYF. The CDR3, as DNA: TGTGCCAGCTCACCACGGACAGGGCGGGATACGCAGTATTTT. V is TRBV18 and J is TRBJ2-3; 8 nucleotides line up with TRBD1. This CDR3 has 14 amino acids. CDR1 KGHSH and CDR2 LQKENI come from the germline V gene. The junction had 3 bases not matched to a gene; V was cut back by 1 base and J by 6 bases.

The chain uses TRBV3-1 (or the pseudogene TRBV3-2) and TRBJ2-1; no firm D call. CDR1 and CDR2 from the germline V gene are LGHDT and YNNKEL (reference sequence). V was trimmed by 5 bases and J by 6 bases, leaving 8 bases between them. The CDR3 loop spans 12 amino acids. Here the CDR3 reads CASSTAGNEQFF. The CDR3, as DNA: TGTGCCAGCAGCACAGCAGGCAATGAGCAGTTCTTC.

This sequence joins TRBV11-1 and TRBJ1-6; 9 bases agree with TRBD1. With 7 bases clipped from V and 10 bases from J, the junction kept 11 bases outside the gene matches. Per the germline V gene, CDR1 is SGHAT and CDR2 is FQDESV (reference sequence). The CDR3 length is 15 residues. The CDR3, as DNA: TGTGCCAGCACATTTACCGGGACAGGGAAGTCACCCCTCCACTTT. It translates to CASTFTGTGKSPLHF. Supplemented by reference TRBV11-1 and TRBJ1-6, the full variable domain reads EAEVAQSPRYKITEKSQAVAFWCDPISGHATLYWYRQILGQGPELLVQFQDESVVDDSQLPKDRFSAERLKGVDSTLKIQPAELGDSAMYLCASTFTGTGKSPLHFGNGTRLTVT.

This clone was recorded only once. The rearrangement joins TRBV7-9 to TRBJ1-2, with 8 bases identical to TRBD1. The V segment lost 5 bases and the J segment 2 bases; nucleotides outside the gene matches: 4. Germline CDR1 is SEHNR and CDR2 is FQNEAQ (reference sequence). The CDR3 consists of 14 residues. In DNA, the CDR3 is TGTGCCAGCAGCCCGCGACAGGGGAACTATGGCTACACCTTC. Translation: CASSPRQGNYGYTF.

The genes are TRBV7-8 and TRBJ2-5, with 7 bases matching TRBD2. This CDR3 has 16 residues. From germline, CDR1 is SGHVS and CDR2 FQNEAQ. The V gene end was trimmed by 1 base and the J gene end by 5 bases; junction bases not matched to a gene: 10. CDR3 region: CASSLELAGDPETQYF. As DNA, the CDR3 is TGTGCCAGCAGCTTAGAGTTGGCGGGGGATCCGGAGACCCAGTACTTC. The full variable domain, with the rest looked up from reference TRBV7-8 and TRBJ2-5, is GAGVSQSPRYKVAKRGQDVALRCDPISGHVSLFWYQQALGQGPEFLTYFQNEAQLDKSGLPSDRFFAERPEGSVSTLKIQRTQQEDSAVYLCASSLELAGDPETQYFGPGTRLLVL.

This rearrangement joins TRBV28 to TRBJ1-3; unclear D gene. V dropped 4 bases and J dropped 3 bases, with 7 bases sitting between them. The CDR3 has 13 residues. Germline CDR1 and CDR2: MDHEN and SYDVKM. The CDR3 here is CASSWGGGNTIYF. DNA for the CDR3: TGTGCCAGCAGTTGGGGAGGTGGAAACACCATATATTTT.

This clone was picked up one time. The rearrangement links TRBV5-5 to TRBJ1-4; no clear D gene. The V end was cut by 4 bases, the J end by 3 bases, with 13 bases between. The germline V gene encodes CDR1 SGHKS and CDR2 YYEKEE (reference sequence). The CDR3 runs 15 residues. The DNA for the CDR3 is TGTGCCAGCAGCCTTTCCGGAGCAGCTAATGAAAAACTGTTTTTT. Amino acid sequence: CASSLSGAANEKLFF.

The CDR3 sequence is CASSQRGLAGGYTF. CDR3 bases: TGCGCCAGCAGCCAAAGAGGGCTGGCGGGTGGCTACACCTTC. The genes are TRBV4-3 and TRBJ1-2, with unresolved D. V was trimmed by 2 bases and J by 7 bases, leaving 14 bases between them. The CDR3 is made up of 14 amino acids. Germline CDR1 reads LGHNA; CDR2 reads YSLEER.

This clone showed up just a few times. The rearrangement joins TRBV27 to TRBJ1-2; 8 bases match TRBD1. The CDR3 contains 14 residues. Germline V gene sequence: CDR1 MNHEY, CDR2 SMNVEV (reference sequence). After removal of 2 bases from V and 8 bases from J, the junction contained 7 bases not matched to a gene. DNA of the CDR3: TGTGCCAGCAGTTTAGTGGCAGGGGGCCTGGGCTACACCTTC. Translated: CASSLVAGGLGYTF.

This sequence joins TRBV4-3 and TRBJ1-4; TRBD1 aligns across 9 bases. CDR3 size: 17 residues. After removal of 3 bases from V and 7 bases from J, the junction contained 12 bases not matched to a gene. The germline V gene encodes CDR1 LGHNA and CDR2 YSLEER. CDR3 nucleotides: TGCGCCAGCAGCCAGGAACTTTACGGGACAGGGACTGAAAAACTGTTTTTT. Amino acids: CASSQELYGTGTEKLFF.

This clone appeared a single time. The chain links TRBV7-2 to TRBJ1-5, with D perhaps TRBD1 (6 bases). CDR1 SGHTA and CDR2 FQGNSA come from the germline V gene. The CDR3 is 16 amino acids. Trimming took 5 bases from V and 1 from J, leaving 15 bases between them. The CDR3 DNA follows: TGTGCCAGCAGCGCCTCCGCGGGGGCAAGCAATCAGCCCCAGCATTTT. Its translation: CASSASAGASNQPQHF.

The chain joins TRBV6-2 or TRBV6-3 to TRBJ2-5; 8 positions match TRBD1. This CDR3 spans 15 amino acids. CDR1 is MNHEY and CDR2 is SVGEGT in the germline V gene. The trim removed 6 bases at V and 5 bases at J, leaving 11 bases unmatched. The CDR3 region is CASSGQGAAKETQYF. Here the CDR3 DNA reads TGTGCCAGCAGCGGCCAGGGGGCGGCCAAGGAGACCCAGTACTTC.

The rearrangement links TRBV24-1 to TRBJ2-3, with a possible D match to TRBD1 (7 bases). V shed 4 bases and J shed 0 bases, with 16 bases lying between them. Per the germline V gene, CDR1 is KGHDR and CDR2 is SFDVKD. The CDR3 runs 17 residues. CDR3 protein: CATSEATGRMSTDTQYF. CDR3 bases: TGTGCCACCAGTGAGGCGACAGGGAGGATGAGCACAGATACGCAGTATTTT.

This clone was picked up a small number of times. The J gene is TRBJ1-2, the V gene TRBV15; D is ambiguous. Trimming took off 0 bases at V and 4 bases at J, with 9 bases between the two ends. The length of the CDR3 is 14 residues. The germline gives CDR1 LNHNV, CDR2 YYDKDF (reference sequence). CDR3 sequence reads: CATSRDRGSYGYTF. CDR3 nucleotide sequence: TGTGCCACCAGCAGAGATCGAGGGTCCTATGGCTACACCTTC.

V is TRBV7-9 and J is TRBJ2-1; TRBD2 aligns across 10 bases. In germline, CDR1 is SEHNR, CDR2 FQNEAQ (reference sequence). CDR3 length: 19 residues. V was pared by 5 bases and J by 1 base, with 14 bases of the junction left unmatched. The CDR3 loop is CASSASGSGISGSYNEQFF. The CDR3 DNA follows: TGTGCCAGCAGCGCTAGCGGGAGTGGTATCTCCGGTTCCTACAATGAGCAGTTCTTC.

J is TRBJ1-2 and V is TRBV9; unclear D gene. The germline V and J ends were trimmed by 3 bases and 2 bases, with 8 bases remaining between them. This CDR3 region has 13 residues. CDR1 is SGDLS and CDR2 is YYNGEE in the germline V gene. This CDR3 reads CASSAYSNYGYTF. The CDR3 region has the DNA TGTGCCAGCAGCGCCTACTCAAACTATGGCTACACCTTC.